One and the same sample provided the 8 T cell receptor beta chains below, sequenced in a study of blood T cell repertoires in COVID-19. Assay: immunoSEQ multiplex PCR; the TCRdb copy retains only in-frame clones and omits some. The sample includes about 120,000 clones, approximately 87% of them seen just once. Sequenced: peripheral blood. These receptors were taken from a middle-aged man with acute or convalescent COVID-19.

This clone showed up just a few times. This chain links TRBV6-2 or TRBV6-3 with TRBJ2-3, with 8 bases matching TRBD2. V trimming: 4 bases; J trimming: 1 base; junction bases outside the gene matches: 4. The CDR3 totals 15 residues. CDR1 and CDR2 (germline): MNHEY, SVGEGT. CDR3 protein: CASSLTTSGTDTQYF. DNA for the CDR3: TGTGCCAGCAGTTTAACGACTAGCGGCACAGATACGCAGTATTTT.

This clone was counted between two and nine times. This sequence joins TRBV4-3 and TRBJ2-1; 11 bases map to TRBD2. V gave up 1 base and J gave up 4 bases; unmatched junction bases: 9. There are 18 residues in the CDR3. CDR1 and CDR2 from the germline V gene are LGHNA and YSLEER. CDR3 sequence (DNA): TGCGCCAGCAGCCAAGGTGTTAGCGGGAGGGGATTATACAATGAGCAGTTCTTC. Translated: CASSQGVSGRGLYNEQFF.

This rearrangement joins TRBV5-6 to TRBJ1-2, with 8 bases identical to TRBD1. The V and J ends lost 0 bases and 7 bases, in that order; junction bases with no gene match: 5. The CDR3 covers 14 residues. Germline lookup yields CDR1 SGHDT and CDR2 YYEEEE. CDR3 in DNA: TGTGCCAGCAGCTTGGGGGACAGGCGGGCTGGCTACACCTTC. Residues: CASSLGDRRAGYTF.

This chain links TRBV11-3 with TRBJ2-7; 8 nucleotides agree with TRBD2. CDR1 is SGHNT, CDR2 YENEEA, per germline. This CDR3 spans 13 amino acids. Trimming removed 11 bases from V and 3 bases from J; junction bases left unmatched: 9. CDR3 sequence (DNA): TGTGCCCGAGATCTAGCGGGCCTCTACGAGCAGTACTTC. Protein: CARDLAGLYEQYF. The entire variable domain, with the rest obtained from reference TRBV11-3 and TRBJ2-7, is as follows: EAGVVQSPRYKIIEKKQPVAFWCNPISGHNTLYWYLQNLGQGPELLIRYENEEAVDDSQLPKDRFSAERLKGVDSTLKIQPAELGDSAVYLCARDLAGLYEQYFGPGTRLTVT.

This chain joins TRBV4-1 and TRBJ1-5; 9 nucleotides match TRBD1. Germline loops: CDR1 MGHRA, CDR2 YSYEKL. Trimming cost V 4 bases and J 0 bases; bases outside gene matches: 4. The CDR3 is 16 residues long. The CDR3 spells CASSRDRDPSNQPQHF. DNA for the CDR3: TGCGCCAGCAGCCGGGACAGGGACCCTAGCAATCAGCCCCAGCATTTT.

The chain uses TRBV18 and TRBJ2-1; 11 bases agree with TRBD2. CDR3 length: 18 residues. The V gene end was trimmed by 3 bases and the J gene end by 1 base; junction bases not matched to a gene: 8. Germline V gene sequence: CDR1 KGHSH, CDR2 LQKENI. As DNA, the CDR3 is TGTGCCAGCTCACCCGCGGGGCTAGCGGGAGGTTCCTACAATGAGCAGTTCTTC. Amino acid sequence: CASSPAGLAGGSYNEQFF.

Concerning this clone itself: The junction departs from the called germline gene at one end, perhaps through a read error. The chain carries TRBV10-3 and TRBJ2-7; the match to TRBD1 covers 9 bases. The CDR3 contains 16 residues. The germline V gene encodes CDR1 ENHRY and CDR2 SYGVKD. The CDR3 bases are TGTGCCATCAGTGAGTTATACTCCGGGACAGGGTACGTGCAGTACTTC. This sequence encodes CAISELYSGTGYVQYF.

V gene TRBV7-8 combines with J gene TRBJ1-2; 8 nucleotides agree with TRBD1. Trimming removed 1 base from V and 1 base from J; junction bases left unmatched: 5. The germline V gene encodes CDR1 SGHVS and CDR2 FQNEAQ. The CDR3 is 16 residues long. The CDR3 bases are TGTGCCAGCAGCTTAGTCGGGACAGGAGATAACTATGGCTACACCTTC. Its protein is CASSLVGTGDNYGYTF.